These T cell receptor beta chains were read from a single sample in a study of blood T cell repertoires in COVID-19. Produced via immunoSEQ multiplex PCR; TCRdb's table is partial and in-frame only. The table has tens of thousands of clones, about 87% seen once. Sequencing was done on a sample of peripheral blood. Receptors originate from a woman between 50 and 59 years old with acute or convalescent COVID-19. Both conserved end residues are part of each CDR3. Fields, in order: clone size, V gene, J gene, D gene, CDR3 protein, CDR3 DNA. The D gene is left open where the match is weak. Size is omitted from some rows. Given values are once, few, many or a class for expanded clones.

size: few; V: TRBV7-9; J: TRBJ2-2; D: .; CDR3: CASSSLQGYTGELFF; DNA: TGTGCCAGCAGCTCCTTGCAGGGGTACACCGGGGAGCTGTTTTTT
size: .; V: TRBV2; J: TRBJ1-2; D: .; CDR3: CASSAGGSGYGYTF; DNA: TGTGCCAGCAGTGCGGGGGGGTCGGGCTATGGCTACACCTTC
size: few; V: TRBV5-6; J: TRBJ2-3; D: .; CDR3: CASSFSGSDTQYF; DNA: TGTGCCAGCAGCTTTTCGGGGTCAGATACGCAGTATTTT
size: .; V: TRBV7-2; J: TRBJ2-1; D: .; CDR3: CASSLARTAGPYNEQFF; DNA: TGTGCCAGCAGCTTAGCGCGGACAGCGGGACCCTACAATGAGCAGTTCTTC
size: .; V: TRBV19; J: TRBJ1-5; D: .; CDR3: CASSPDSYYSNQPQHF; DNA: TGTGCCAGTAGTCCGGACAGCTATTATAGCAATCAGCCCCAGCATTTT
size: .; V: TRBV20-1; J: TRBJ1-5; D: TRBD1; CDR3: CSASRDRENQPQHF; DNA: TGCAGTGCTAGTAGGGACAGGGAAAATCAGCCCCAGCATTTT
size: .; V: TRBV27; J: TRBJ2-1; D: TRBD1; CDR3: CASSRDPPGGVINEQFF; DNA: TGTGCCAGCAGCCGGGACCCCCCAGGGGGAGTAATTAATGAGCAGTTCTTC
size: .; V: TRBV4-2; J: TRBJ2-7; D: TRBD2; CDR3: CASSQDISGIAYEQYF; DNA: TGTGCCAGCAGCCAAGATATAAGCGGGATAGCCTACGAGCAGTACTTC
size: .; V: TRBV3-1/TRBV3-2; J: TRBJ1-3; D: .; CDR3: CASTLRQATSGNTIYF; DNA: TGTGCCAGCACCCTCAGACAGGCCACCTCTGGAAACACCATATATTTT
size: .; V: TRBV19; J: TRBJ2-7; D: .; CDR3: CASSIDLGSPGDRQYF; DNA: TGTGCCAGTAGTATAGATCTTGGCAGCCCGGGTGATAGGCAGTACTTC
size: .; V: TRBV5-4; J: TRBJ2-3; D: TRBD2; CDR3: CASSFGRGGSTDTQYF; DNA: TGTGCCAGCAGCTTTGGTCGGGGGGGAAGCACAGATACGCAGTATTTT
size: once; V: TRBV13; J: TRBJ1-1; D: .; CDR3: CASSLWGQENTEAFF; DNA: TGTGCCAGCAGCTTATGGGGGCAAGAGAACACTGAAGCTTTCTTT
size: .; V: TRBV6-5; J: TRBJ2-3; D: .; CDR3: CASSYSNEGTQYF; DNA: TGTGCCAGCAGTTATTCAAACGAGGGAACGCAGTATTTT
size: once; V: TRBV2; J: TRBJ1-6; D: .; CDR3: CASSEVAGDNSPLHF; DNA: TGTGCCAGCAGTGAAGTTGCGGGGGATAATTCACCCCTCCACTTT
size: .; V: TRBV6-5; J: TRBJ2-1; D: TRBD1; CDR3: CASRQPGQLSNEQFF; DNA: TGTGCCAGCAGGCAACCGGGACAGCTTTCCAATGAGCAGTTCTTC
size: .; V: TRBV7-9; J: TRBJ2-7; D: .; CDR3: CASSPISYEQYF; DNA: TGTGCCAGCAGCCCCATCAGCTACGAGCAGTACTTC
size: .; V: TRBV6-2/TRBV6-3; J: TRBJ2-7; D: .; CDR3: CASSYPVPGYEQYF; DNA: TGTGCCAGCAGTTACCCCGTCCCGGGCTACGAGCAGTACTTC
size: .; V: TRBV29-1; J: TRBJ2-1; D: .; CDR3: CSVSGVSSYNEQFF; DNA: TGCAGCGTGTCAGGGGTCAGCTCCTACAATGAGCAGTTCTTC
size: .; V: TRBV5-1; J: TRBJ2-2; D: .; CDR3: CASSSTVGGLAGELFF; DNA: TGCGCCAGCAGCTCAACGGTGGGTGGGCTTGCCGGGGAGCTGTTTTTT
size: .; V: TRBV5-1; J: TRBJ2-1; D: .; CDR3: CASREPLNEQFF; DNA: TGCGCCAGCAGGGAGCCGCTCAATGAGCAGTTCTTC
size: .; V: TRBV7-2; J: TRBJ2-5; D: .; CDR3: CASSLAGKETQYF; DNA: TGTGCCAGCAGCTTAGCCGGGAAAGAGACCCAGTACTTC
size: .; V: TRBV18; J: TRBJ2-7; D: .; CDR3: CASSPISYEQYF; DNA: TGTGCCAGCTCACCCATCTCCTACGAGCAGTACTTC
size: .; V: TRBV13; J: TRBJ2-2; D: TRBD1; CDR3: CASSRALRQGTNTGELFF; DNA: TGTGCCAGCAGCCGAGCCCTCCGACAGGGTACGAACACCGGGGAGCTGTTTTTT
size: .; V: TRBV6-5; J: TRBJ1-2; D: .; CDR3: CASSYSIRSNYGYTF; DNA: TGTGCCAGCAGTTACTCGATACGGTCAAACTATGGCTACACCTTC
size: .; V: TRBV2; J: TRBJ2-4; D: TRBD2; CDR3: CASSRTSGGLGFKNIQYF; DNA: TGTGCCAGCAGTAGGACTAGCGGGGGTCTCGGGTTCAAAAACATTCAGTACTTC
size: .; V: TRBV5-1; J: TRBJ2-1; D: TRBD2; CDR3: CASSGDSRGTLDGGEQFF; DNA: TGCGCCAGCAGCGGGGACTCGCGGGGGACGTTAGATGGGGGTGAGCAGTTCTTC
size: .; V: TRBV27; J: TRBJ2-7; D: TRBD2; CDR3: CASSSPGSGSSYEQYF; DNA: TGTGCCAGCAGTTCCCCGGGAAGCGGGAGTTCCTACGAGCAGTACTTC
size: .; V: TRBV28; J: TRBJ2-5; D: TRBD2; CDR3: CASSGRSSGRASETQYF; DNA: TGTGCCAGCAGTGGTAGGAGTAGCGGGAGGGCCTCGGAGACCCAGTACTTC
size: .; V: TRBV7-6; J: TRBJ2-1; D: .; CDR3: CASSLEGGASDNEQFF; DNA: TGTGCCAGCAGCTTAGAGGGTGGGGCTAGCGACAATGAGCAGTTCTTC
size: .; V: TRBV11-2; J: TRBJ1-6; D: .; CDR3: CASSLETGGHSPLHF; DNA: TGTGCCAGCAGCTTAGAGACAGGCGGGCATTCACCCCTCCACTTT
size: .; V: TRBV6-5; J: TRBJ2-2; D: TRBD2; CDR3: CASSPTSLNTGELFF; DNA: TGTGCCAGCAGTCCGACTAGCTTGAACACCGGGGAGCTGTTTTTT
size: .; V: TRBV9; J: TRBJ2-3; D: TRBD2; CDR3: CASSVGGRAIADTQYF; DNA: TGTGCCAGCAGCGTAGGAGGGAGGGCCATAGCAGATACGCAGTATTTT
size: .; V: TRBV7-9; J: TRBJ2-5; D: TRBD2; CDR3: CASSLALGGETQYF; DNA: TGTGCCAGCAGCTTAGCGTTGGGGGGGGAGACCCAGTACTTC
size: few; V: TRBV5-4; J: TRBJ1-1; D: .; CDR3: CASIKDRNTEAFF; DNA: TGTGCCAGCATCAAGGACAGGAACACTGAAGCTTTCTTT
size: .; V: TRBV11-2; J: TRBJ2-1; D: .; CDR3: CASSLDRGYSEQFF; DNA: TGTGCCAGCAGCTTAGATCGGGGGTACAGTGAGCAGTTCTTC
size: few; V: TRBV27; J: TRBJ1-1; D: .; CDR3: CASSLVVFDGTENTEAFF; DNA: TGTGCCAGCAGTTTAGTTGTTTTCGATGGCACAGAGAACACTGAAGCTTTCTTT
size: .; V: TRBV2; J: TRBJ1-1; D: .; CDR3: CASRVTTVEAFF; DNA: TGTGCCAGCAGAGTGACGACAGTTGAAGCTTTCTTT
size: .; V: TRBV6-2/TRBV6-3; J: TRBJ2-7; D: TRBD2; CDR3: CASSPGVSGDPNEQYF; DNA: TGTGCCAGCAGTCCCGGGGTTAGCGGGGACCCTAACGAGCAGTACTTC
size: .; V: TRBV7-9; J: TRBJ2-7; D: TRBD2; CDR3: CASAVGASGAYEQYF; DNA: TGTGCCTCAGCAGTAGGAGCTAGCGGCGCTTACGAGCAGTACTTC
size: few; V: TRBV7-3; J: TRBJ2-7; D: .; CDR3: CASSLLGGYEQYF; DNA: TGTGCCAGCAGCCTCCTGGGGGGATACGAGCAGTACTTC
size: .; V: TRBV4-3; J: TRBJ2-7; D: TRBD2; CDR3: CASSQVGAAGGFSYEQYF; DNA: TGCGCCAGCAGCCAAGTGGGGGCGGCGGGAGGGTTCTCCTACGAGCAGTACTTC